This T cell receptor beta chain was captured by sequencing in a study of ipilimumab plus nivolumab after autologous stem cell transplantation. TCRdb keeps only in-frame clones here, not all; method: immunoSEQ multiplex PCR. The sample has some 87,000 clones; 83% are singletons. The germline V gene encodes CDR1 SGHNT and CDR2 YYREEE (reference sequence). CDR3 size: 16 residues. V lost 4 bases to trimming and J lost 6 bases; unmatched junction nucleotides: 11. This receptor was obtained from a male donor with diffuse large B-cell lymphoma. The gene calls are TRBV5-4 and TRBJ1-5; 9 nucleotides match TRBD1. Sequencing used PBMCs, obtained in a trial of ipilimumab plus nivolumab as post-transplant consolidation. The DNA of the CDR3 is TGTGCCAGCAGCCCCACCGACAGGGGGAAAGTTCAGCCCCAGCATTTT. As protein: CASSPTDRGKVQPQHF.